A selection of T cell receptor beta chains follows, all from one sample in a study of CD8+ T cells in alopecia areata. Repertoires were generated with immunoSEQ multiplex PCR, while TCRdb's copy carries only in-frame clones and drops some. The profile shows about 180,000 clones, about 67% of them singletons. The source was CD8+ T cells sorted from blood, collected at week 0. The receptor set was obtained from a human donor with alopecia areata. CDR3s leave out the opening cysteine and the closing phenylalanine or tryptophan. A D gene is named only where the DNA matches it firmly. Not all rows give a size; the values are once, few, many and, for expanded clones, a class.

>TRBV30|NA|few
AWSREYSNQPQH
>TRBV12-5|TRBD1|NA
ASGSGTGDGYT
>TRBV18|NA|NA
ASSPTVYETRGSYNEQF
>TRBV5-1|NA|NA
ASSSDSGANVLT
>TRBV25-1|NA|NA
ASSDMETQY
>TRBV27|NA|NA
ASTPIFPNEKLF
>TRBV2|NA|NA
ASSQGQSRQGNEKLF
>TRBV27|TRBD1|few
ASSGGQGAYNYGYT
>TRBV29-1|NA|NA
SVEEILTGELF
>TRBV5-1|NA|few
ASSLTSADTQY
>TRBV30|NA|NA
AWRRDLEAF
>TRBV30|TRBD1|few
AWSDRTGGNSPLH
>TRBV4-1|NA|NA
ASSQVYEKLF
>TRBV6-5|NA|NA
ASSYYSTSNQPQH
>TRBV15|NA|NA
ATGDDEGGGDQPQH
>TRBV6-1|NA|once
ASSEVVGGLGNQPQH
>TRBV7-6|NA|NA
ASSPGEPSGANVLT
>TRBV9|TRBD2|few
ASSVSGGVTDTQY
>TRBV5-6|NA|NA
ASSFVTGRYEQY
>TRBV9|NA|few
ASSAVDFDEQF
>TRBV7-9|TRBD1|NA
ASSLELRGLRF
>TRBV30|NA|once
AWSVPESNQPQH
>TRBV15|NA|NA
ATGPTGNEQF
>TRBV7-8|TRBD1|NA
ASSFGTGLEQY
>TRBV9|NA|once
ASSVGGGELF
>TRBV4-1|TRBD1|NA
ASSQEDRVGDTQY